This TCR beta chain is drawn from a study of T cells in localized non-small cell lung cancer. Study outcomes and limitations: Uninvolved adjacent lung showed peak T cell clonality, exceeding tumor. Longer overall survival was associated with a higher density of T cells in the blood.

Method: immunoSEQ multiplex PCR; TCRdb's copy keeps in-frame clones and lacks some. Here the sample spans around 2,500 clones, around 25% being singletons. A remark on this clone: Its antigen is not identified.

The input for sequencing was normal lung tissue next to the tumor, taken before any cancer treatment. This TCR was recovered from a man between 40 and 69 years old with stage II squamous cell lung carcinoma.

The CDR3: CASSQRASGRGEQFF. Here the CDR3 DNA reads TGTGCCAGCAGCCAAAGGGCTAGCGGGAGGGGTGAGCAGTTCTTC. This chain links TRBV11-3 with TRBJ2-1; 12 nucleotides agree with TRBD2. The ends lost 5 bases at V and 9 bases at J; junction bases unmatched: 8. CDR1 is SGHNT and CDR2 is YENEEA in the germline V gene. The CDR3 sequence is 15 residues long. The whole variable domain, filled in from reference TRBV11-3 and TRBJ2-1, reads EAGVVQSPRYKIIEKKQPVAFWCNPISGHNTLYWYLQNLGQGPELLIRYENEEAVDDSQLPKDRFSAERLKGVDSTLKIQPAELGDSAVYLCASSQRASGRGEQFFGPGTRLTVL.